These 19 T cell receptor beta chains were all obtained from the same sample, sequenced in a study of shared clonotypes between healthy human individuals. Here immunoSEQ multiplex PCR was the method, and the copy in TCRdb shows in-frame clones only, minus some. The table records some 2,000,000 clones, almost 96% of them present only once. Sequencing was done on a sample of naive CD4+ T cells sorted from blood. This sample's subset: CD45RA+ positively selected. The receptors come from a man aged 18 to 30 in good health.

The chain uses TRBV13 and TRBJ2-5; 9 bases are shared with TRBD1. The CDR3 spans 16 residues. CDR1 is PRHDT and CDR2 is FYEKMQ in the germline V gene (reference sequence). Losses at the gene ends were 3 bases for V and 5 bases for J; bases not matched to a gene: 10. The CDR3 region is CASSLIGTGPLETQYF. CDR3 bases: TGTGCCAGCAGCTTGATAGGGACAGGGCCCCTGGAGACCCAGTACTTC.

This chain uses TRBV5-5 with TRBJ2-6; a possible D gene is TRBD1 (6 bases). Germline V gene sequence: CDR1 SGHKS, CDR2 YYEKEE (reference sequence). V was cut by 4 bases and J by 0 bases, with 17 bases left in between. The CDR3 totals 18 residues. CDR3 in amino acids: CASSARIQGTSGANVLTF. Here the CDR3 DNA reads TGTGCCAGCAGCGCACGGATCCAGGGGACCTCTGGGGCCAACGTCCTGACTTTC.

The genes are TRBV7-2 and TRBJ2-1; 11 bases match TRBD1. Germline-derived CDR1 and CDR2 are SGHTA and FQGNSA. V was clipped by 1 base and J by 7 bases; unmatched bases: 6. This CDR3 contains 16 residues. DNA for the CDR3: TGTGCCAGCAGCTTAGGTTGGACAGGGGGCCAGAATGAGCAGTTCTTC. Translation gives CASSLGWTGGQNEQFF.

The genes are TRBV19 and TRBJ2-1; 11 bases map to TRBD2. Germline V gene lookup returns CDR1 LNHDA and CDR2 SQIVND (reference sequence). V lost 5 bases to trimming and J lost 8 bases; unmatched junction nucleotides: 11. This CDR3 has 16 amino acids. CDR3 amino acids: CASSAGPGLAEDEQFF. The CDR3 DNA reads as TGTGCCAGTAGTGCTGGACCGGGACTAGCGGAAGATGAGCAGTTCTTC.

The V call is TRBV18, the J call TRBJ1-4; D gene uncertain. This CDR3 comprises 16 residues. Germline lookup yields CDR1 KGHSH and CDR2 LQKENI. The V end was cut by 0 bases, the J end by 10 bases, with 18 bases between. The CDR3, as DNA: TGTGCCAGCTCACCACCTCTCGGGGAAGCCCGCGGAAAACTGTTTTTT. It yields the protein CASSPPLGEARGKLFF.

The CDR3 is CASSPRQIATNEKLFF. The CDR3 nucleotides are TGTGCCAGCAGCCCAAGACAGATCGCAACTAATGAAAAACTGTTTTTT. The J gene is TRBJ1-4, the V gene TRBV7-2; D might be TRBD1 (5 bases). The CDR3 has 16 amino acids. Trimming removed 5 bases from V and 0 bases from J, with 13 bases in between. CDR1 and CDR2 (germline): SGHTA, FQGNSA.

J is TRBJ1-3 and V is TRBV7-2; D gene unclear. The V gene's germline CDR1 is SGHTA and CDR2 FQGNSA. V gave up 4 bases and J gave up 0 bases, with 4 bases separating them. This CDR3 has 13 residues. The DNA of the CDR3 is TGTGCCAGCAGCTCGGTCTCTGGAAACACCATATATTTT. This codes for CASSSVSGNTIYF.

The gene calls are TRBV11-2 and TRBJ2-3, with 11 bases aligning to TRBD2. V trimming: 10 bases; J trimming: 1 base; junction bases outside the gene matches: 7. The CDR3 length is 15 residues. Germline-derived CDR1 and CDR2 are SGHAT and FQNNGV. The CDR3: CATTLAGVRTDTQYF. The CDR3 DNA reads TGTGCCACCACACTAGCGGGGGTTCGCACAGATACGCAGTATTTT.

About this clone: This same CDR3 is encoded by further DNA sequences in the sample. The chain employs TRBV7-2 and TRBJ2-7, with 8 bases fitting TRBD1. The CDR3 runs 13 residues. Unmatched junction bases numbered 5, after V lost 5 bases and J lost 5 bases. Germline V gene data show CDR1 as SGHTA and CDR2 as FQGNSA. CDR3 protein: CASSHGTGDEQYF. The CDR3 coding sequence is TGTGCCAGCAGCCACGGGACAGGCGACGAGCAGTACTTC. Variable domain in full (rest from reference TRBV7-2 and TRBJ2-7): GAGVSQSPSNKVTEKGKDVELRCDPISGHTALYWYRQSLGQGLEFLIYFQGNSAPDKSGLPSDRFSAERTGGSVSTLTIQRTQQEDSAVYLCASSHGTGDEQYFGPGTRLTVT.

This sequence joins TRBV30 and TRBJ2-7; 10 nucleotides line up with TRBD1. Germline V gene sequence: CDR1 GTSNPN, CDR2 SVGIG (reference sequence). There are 13 residues in the CDR3. Trimming took 0 bases from V and 6 from J; bases not matched to a gene: 2. DNA for the CDR3: TGTGCCTGGAGTGTAGACAGGGGGCGCGAGCAGTACTTC. It encodes CAWSVDRGREQYF.

V usage is TRBV6-5 and J usage is TRBJ1-2, with TRBD1 as a possible D gene (6 bases). The CDR3 has 12 residues. V gave up 2 bases and J gave up 11 bases, with 12 bases separating them. Per the germline V gene, CDR1 is MNHEY and CDR2 is SVGAGI. CDR3 in amino acids: CASSYIQGRYTF. CDR3 in DNA: TGTGCCAGCAGTTACATACAGGGAAGGTACACCTTC.

V and J are TRBV5-1 and TRBJ2-3; D is perhaps TRBD2 (5 bases). CDR1 and CDR2 (germline): SGHRS, YFSETQ. Trimming shortened V by 4 bases and J by 2 bases, and 14 bases separated the two germline ends. This CDR3 contains 15 residues. The CDR3 is CASSPGGKITDTQYF. CDR3 DNA sequence: TGCGCCAGCAGCCCTGGAGGAAAGATCACAGATACGCAGTATTTT.

V is TRBV19 and J is TRBJ1-1, with D possibly being TRBD1 (5 bases). This CDR3 comprises 13 residues. Per germline, CDR1 LNHDA and CDR2 SQIVND (reference sequence). V gave up 7 bases and J gave up 0 bases, with 9 bases separating them. CDR3 sequence: CASTRQLNTEAFF. The CDR3 DNA reads TGTGCCAGTACTCGACAGTTGAACACTGAAGCTTTCTTT.

CDR3 residues: CASSFSRTGRTGANVLTF. CDR3 nucleotides: TGCGCCAGCAGCTTCTCCAGGACAGGGAGGACCGGGGCCAACGTCCTGACTTTC. This chain joins TRBV5-1 and TRBJ2-6, with 8 bases lining up with TRBD1. The CDR3 runs 18 residues. The V gene's germline CDR1 is SGHRS and CDR2 YFSETQ. Trimming removed 2 bases from V and 4 bases from J; junction bases left unmatched: 11.

The genes are TRBV6-5 and TRBJ2-7, with D perhaps matching TRBD1 (5 bases). Germline assignment: CDR1 MNHEY and CDR2 SVGAGI. This CDR3 region has 13 residues. V gave up 8 bases and J gave up 2 bases, with 13 bases separating them. The DNA of the CDR3 is TGTGCCAGCCGCCGAGACAGTACCTACGAGCAGTACTTC. It translates to CASRRDSTYEQYF.

This chain connects TRBV19 to TRBJ2-7; 9 bases fit TRBD2. This CDR3 region has 16 residues. Germline CDR1 reads LNHDA; CDR2 reads SQIVND (reference sequence). V lost 3 bases and J lost 2; bases outside the gene matches: 8. DNA of the CDR3: TGTGCCAGTAGTATTAATAGCGGGAGCTTTACCTACGAGCAGTACTTC. Translation gives CASSINSGSFTYEQYF.

The chain couples TRBV30 to TRBJ1-6, with 7 bases matching TRBD1. Per the germline V gene, CDR1 is GTSNPN and CDR2 is SVGIG (reference sequence). V lost 0 bases, J lost 4 bases, and 3 bases stayed unmatched. The CDR3 runs 15 residues. The CDR3 spells CAWSVQDRYNSPLHF. CDR3 sequence (DNA): TGTGCCTGGAGTGTTCAGGACAGGTATAATTCACCCCTCCACTTT.

V and J are TRBV5-1 and TRBJ2-1; D may be TRBD1 (5 bases). Germline values: CDR1 SGHRS, CDR2 YFSETQ. This CDR3 spans 16 amino acids. V shed 4 bases and J shed 5 bases, with 19 bases lying between them. The CDR3 DNA sequence: TGCGCCAGCAGCCCCCTAGACCCATCCAGGGACAATGAGCAGTTCTTC. Translation gives CASSPLDPSRDNEQFF.

The chain employs TRBV19 and TRBJ2-1, with TRBD2 matching 14 bases. The CDR3 spans 15 residues. Germline CDR1 LNHDA, CDR2 SQIVND (reference sequence). V trimming: 3 bases; J trimming: 6 bases; junction bases outside the gene matches: 1. CDR3 protein: CASSIGLAGGNEQFF. The DNA for the CDR3 is TGTGCCAGTAGTATCGGACTAGCGGGAGGCAATGAGCAGTTCTTC.